This T cell receptor beta chain stems from a study of blood T cell repertoires in COVID-19. Study details: Material from acute and convalescent COVID-19 was sourced from the United States, Italy and Spain. PBMCs, B-cell-depleted T cells, or T cells were the source of the cDNA or gDNA that made up the material.

Using immunoSEQ multiplex PCR, the repertoire was profiled, and TCRdb retains in-frame clones only, with some absent. The data show about 180,000 clones, 80% to 85% seen once. The germline V gene encodes CDR1 MDHEN and CDR2 SYDVKM. V was shortened by 6 bases and J by 7 bases, with 12 bases between the two germline ends. This CDR3 has 12 residues. Seattle researchers signed up patients amid active infection and tracked them longitudinally. Source material: peripheral blood. The genes are TRBV28 and TRBJ1-1; no reliable D call. The source of this sequence is a woman in her 70s with COVID-19, enrolled during active disease. The CDR3 DNA reads TGTGCCAGCAGACAGAATATGCTTGAAGCTTTCTTT. Translating gives CASRQNMLEAFF. Full variable domain (rest looked up from reference TRBV28 and TRBJ1-1): DVKVTQSSRYLVKRTGEKVFLECVQDMDHENMFWYRQDPGLGLRLIYFSYDVKMKEKGDIPEGYSVSREKKERFSLILESASTNQTSMYLCASRQNMLEAFFGQGTRLTVV.